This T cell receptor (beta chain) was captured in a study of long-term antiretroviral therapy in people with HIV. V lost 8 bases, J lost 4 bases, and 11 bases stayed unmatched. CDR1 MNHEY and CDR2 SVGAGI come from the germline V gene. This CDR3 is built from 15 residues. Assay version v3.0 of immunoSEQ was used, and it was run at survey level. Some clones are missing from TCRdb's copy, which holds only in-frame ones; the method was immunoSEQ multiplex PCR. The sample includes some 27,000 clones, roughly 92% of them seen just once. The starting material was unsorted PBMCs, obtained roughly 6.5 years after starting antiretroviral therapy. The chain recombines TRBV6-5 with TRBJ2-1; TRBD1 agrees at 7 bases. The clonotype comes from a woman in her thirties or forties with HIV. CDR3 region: CASGRWGQTYNEQFF. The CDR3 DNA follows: TGTGCCAGCGGCAGGTGGGGACAGACGTACAATGAGCAGTTCTTC.